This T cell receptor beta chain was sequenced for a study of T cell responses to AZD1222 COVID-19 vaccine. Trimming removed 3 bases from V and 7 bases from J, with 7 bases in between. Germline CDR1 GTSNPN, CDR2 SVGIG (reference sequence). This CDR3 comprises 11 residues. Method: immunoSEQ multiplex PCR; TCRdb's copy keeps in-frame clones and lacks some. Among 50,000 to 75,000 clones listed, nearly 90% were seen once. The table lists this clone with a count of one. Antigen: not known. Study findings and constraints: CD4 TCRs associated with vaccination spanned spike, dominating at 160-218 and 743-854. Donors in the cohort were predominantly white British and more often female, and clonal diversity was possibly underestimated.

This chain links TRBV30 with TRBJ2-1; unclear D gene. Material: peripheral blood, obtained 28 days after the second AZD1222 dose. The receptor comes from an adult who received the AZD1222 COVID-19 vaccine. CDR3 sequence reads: CAWSNKNEQFF. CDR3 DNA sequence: TGTGCCTGGAGCAATAAGAATGAGCAGTTCTTC.